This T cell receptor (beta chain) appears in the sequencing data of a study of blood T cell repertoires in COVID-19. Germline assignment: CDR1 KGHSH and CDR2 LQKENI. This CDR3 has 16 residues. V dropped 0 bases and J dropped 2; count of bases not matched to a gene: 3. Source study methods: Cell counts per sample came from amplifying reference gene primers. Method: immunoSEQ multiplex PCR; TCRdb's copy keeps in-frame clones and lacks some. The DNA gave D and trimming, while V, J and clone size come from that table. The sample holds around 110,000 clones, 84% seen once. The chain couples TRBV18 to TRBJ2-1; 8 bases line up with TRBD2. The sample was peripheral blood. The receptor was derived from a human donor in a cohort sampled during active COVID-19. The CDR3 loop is CASSPPSGGPYNEQFF. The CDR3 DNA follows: TGTGCCAGCTCACCACCGTCGGGAGGGCCCTACAATGAGCAGTTCTTC.